One T cell receptor (beta chain) is described in this entry. Antigen unknown. The source of the sample is a study of cytomegalovirus exposure and HLA in healthy donors. About the research overall: A prior analysis found 117 million unique TCR beta sequences from roughly 180 million T cells.

Per the germline V gene, CDR1 is SGHRS and CDR2 is YFSETQ. This CDR3 spans 17 amino acids. PCR employed 60 Vbeta and 13 Jbeta primers. As handled by the study authors: An analysis performed later counted around 80 million unique TCR beta chains (around 9.9 million of them shared). Using immunoSEQ multiplex PCR, the repertoire was profiled, and TCRdb retains in-frame clones only, with some absent. V, J and clone size were drawn from that table, and D and trimming were deduced from the DNA. Here the sample spans 160,000 or so clones, more than 60% being singletons. Overall study results and limits: The study recorded some 160 TCR beta chains that were cytomegalovirus-associated. The authors later found most CMV-associated TCR beta chains appeared HLA-restricted.

The rearrangement links TRBV5-1 to TRBJ2-5, with TRBD1 identical over 10 bases. The closer fit of TRBJ2-7 to the DNA end suggests the J call may be wrong. This receptor was taken from a man in his forties in good health and CMV-seronegative. Sample: PBMCs. The CDR3 is CASSFSVKGQGSYEQYF. As DNA, the CDR3 is TGCGCCAGCAGCTTCTCGGTGAAGGGACAGGGGTCCTACGAGCAGTACTTC.